This passage covers 12 T cell receptor beta chains from one sample sequenced in a study of blood T cell repertoires in COVID-19. Using immunoSEQ multiplex PCR, the repertoire was profiled, and TCRdb retains in-frame clones only, with some absent. The table has tens of thousands of clones, more than 80% seen once; the top ten hold 0.7% to 0.9%. The sequenced material came from peripheral blood. The receptors originated from a woman aged 80 or over with acute or convalescent COVID-19.

V usage is TRBV5-4 and J usage is TRBJ2-1; TRBD2 matches at 15 bases. The CDR3 contains 17 residues. Germline values: CDR1 SGHNT, CDR2 YYREEE (reference sequence). The J segment lost 13 bases and the V segment lost 0 bases, leaving 11 bases of the junction unmatched. CDR3 nucleotides: TGTGCCAGCAGCTTGGGGACAGCAGGACTAGCGGGAGGGCACCAGTTCTTC. Translation: CASSLGTAGLAGGHQFF. The variable domain in full, completed from reference TRBV5-4 and TRBJ2-1, reads ETGVTQSPTHLIKTRGQQVTLRCSSQSGHNTVSWYQQALGQGPQFIFQYYREEENGRGNFPPRFSGLQFPNYSSELNVNALELDDSALYLCASSLGTAGLAGGHQFFGPGTRLTVL.

This chain joins TRBV19 and TRBJ2-5; 8 bases are a match to TRBD1. The CDR3 is made up of 15 amino acids. V trimming: 5 bases; J trimming: 5 bases; junction bases outside the gene matches: 10. Looked up from germline, CDR1 is LNHDA and CDR2 is SQIVND (reference sequence). The DNA for the CDR3 is TGTGCCAGTAGTCGTCCCGGGACAGGTTGGGAGACCCAGTACTTC. Residues: CASSRPGTGWETQYF. Full variable domain (remainder filled in from reference TRBV19 and TRBJ2-5): DGGITQSPKYLFRKEGQNVTLSCEQNLNHDAMYWYRQDPGQGLRLIYYSQIVNDFQKGDIAEGYSVSREKKESFPLTVTSAQKNPTAFYLCASSRPGTGWETQYFGPGTRLLVL.

This sequence joins TRBV28 and TRBJ2-3; the match to TRBD2 covers 9 bases. Germline assignment: CDR1 MDHEN and CDR2 SYDVKM. Trimming removed 6 bases from V and 3 bases from J; junction bases left unmatched: 10. This CDR3 has 16 amino acids. CDR3 in DNA: TGTGCCAGCAGGAGGGGGAGCGGGAGGTATACAGATACGCAGTATTTT. It translates to CASRRGSGRYTDTQYF.

The rearrangement links TRBV5-4 to TRBJ2-6; D is possibly TRBD1 (5 bases). Trimming shortened V by 0 bases and J by 0 bases, and 10 bases separated the two germline ends. Germline CDR1 is SGHNT and CDR2 is YYREEE (reference sequence). The CDR3 totals 17 residues. The CDR3 nucleotides are TGTGCCAGCAGCTTGGATGGGGCAACCTCTGGGGCCAACGTCCTGACTTTC. This codes for CASSLDGATSGANVLTF.

The V gene is TRBV27, the J gene TRBJ2-7, with 8 bases lining up with TRBD1. In germline, CDR1 is MNHEY, CDR2 SMNVEV (reference sequence). The V gene end was trimmed by 5 bases and the J gene end by 6 bases; junction bases not matched to a gene: 9. This CDR3 is built from 14 residues. The CDR3: CASSLYGRGREQYF. In DNA form, the CDR3 reads TGTGCCAGCAGTCTTTACGGCAGGGGGCGCGAGCAGTACTTC.

The DNA for the CDR3 is TGTGCCAGCAGTGAAGCGCCCGGGGTTAATGAAAAACTGTTTTTT. The encoded protein is CASSEAPGVNEKLFF. The J gene is TRBJ1-4, the V gene TRBV6-1; D unclear. Germline V gives CDR1 MNHNS, CDR2 SASEGT. The CDR3 is 15 residues long. Trimming removed 0 bases at V and 4 bases at J, with 9 bases between.

The chain combines TRBV19 with TRBJ2-3; weak D call: TRBD1 (6 bases). V lost 5 bases and J 0 bases, leaving 9 bases between the germline ends. The CDR3 spans 14 residues. CDR1 is LNHDA and CDR2 is SQIVND in the germline V gene (reference sequence). The CDR3 loop reads CASSYRASTDTQYF. The CDR3 DNA sequence: TGTGCCAGTAGTTACAGGGCGAGCACAGATACGCAGTATTTT.

This chain connects TRBV7-2 to TRBJ2-1; TRBD2 matches at 7 bases. V was clipped by 3 bases and J by 7 bases; unmatched bases: 3. CDR3 length equals 13 residues. Germline V lookup: CDR1 SGHTA, CDR2 FQGNSA. DNA of the CDR3: TGTGCCAGCAGCTTGGGGGGGATGAATGAGCAGTTCTTC. As protein: CASSLGGMNEQFF.

V usage is TRBV5-5 and J usage is TRBJ1-1, with no clear D. Germline V gene data show CDR1 as SGHKS and CDR2 as YYEKEE (reference sequence). CDR3 size: 15 residues. V was clipped by 4 bases and J by 4 bases, with 17 bases between them. The CDR3 DNA reads TGTGCCAGCAGCCTGCAAGTCGGGTTGGGCACTGAAGCTTTCTTT. Translation: CASSLQVGLGTEAFF.

This clone was observed once. J is TRBJ1-2 and V is TRBV6-1; 9 positions match TRBD1. V gave up 3 bases and J gave up 1 base; unmatched junction bases: 9. There are 17 residues in the CDR3. Germline-derived CDR1 and CDR2 are MNHNS and SASEGT. CDR3 region: CASSEVFPGQGNYGYTF. The CDR3 DNA reads TGTGCCAGCAGTGAGGTTTTTCCGGGACAGGGTAACTATGGCTACACCTTC.

The genes are TRBV6-5 and TRBJ1-4; 8 bases line up with TRBD1. CDR1 and CDR2 (germline): MNHEY, SVGAGI. V was clipped by 8 bases and J by 7 bases; unmatched bases: 9. This CDR3 contains 14 residues. In nucleotides, the CDR3 is TGTGCCAGCTGGCCGGGACAGGCGGGTGAAAAACTGTTTTTT. This translates into CASWPGQAGEKLFF.

V and J are TRBV28 and TRBJ2-1, with TRBD2 matching 14 bases. J lost 2 bases, V lost 3 bases, and 9 bases had no gene match. The CDR3 totals 19 residues. Looked up from germline, CDR1 is MDHEN and CDR2 is SYDVKM. Written as DNA, the CDR3 is TGTGCCAGCAGTTTGAGGACTAGCGGGAGGCCAGATACCTACAATGAGCAGTTCTTC. The encoded protein is CASSLRTSGRPDTYNEQFF.